A selection of T cell receptor beta chains follows, all from one sample in a study of T cells after yellow fever vaccination. TCRdb reanalysed the 5' RACE reads using MiXCR and keeps one entry per CDR3 protein. The sample has 250,000 to 350,000 distinct CDR3 sequences; about 4.5% are singletons. The sample consisted of PBMCs, taken 15 days after the yellow fever booster vaccination. The receptors here all came from a young man who received the YFV17D yellow fever vaccine. The CDR3 runs from the conserved cysteine through the conserved F or W. Fields, in order: J gene, V gene, D gene, clone size, CDR3 DNA, CDR3 protein. A D gene is named only where the DNA matches it firmly. Only some rows state a clone size, as once, few, many or a class for expanded clones.

TRBJ1-5,TRBV6-5,TRBD1,.,TGTGCCAGCAGTTCCGCGCAGGGGGAATCGCCCCAGCATTTT,CASSSAQGESPQHF
TRBJ1-2,TRBV29-1,.,many,TGCAGCGTTGTAAGACTCTATGGCTACACCTTC,CSVVRLYGYTF
TRBJ2-3,TRBV6-5,TRBD1,many,TGTGCCAGCAGTCGTCACAGGGGGCTGGCAGATACGCAGTATTTT,CASSRHRGLADTQYF
TRBJ2-3,TRBV5-4,.,few,TGTGCCAGCAGCCTCCTTACCTCTGACACAGATACGCAGTATTTT,CASSLLTSDTDTQYF
TRBJ2-7,TRBV5-1,TRBD2,.,TGCGCCAGCAGCCCCCGTGCGGGGGACTACGAGCAGTACTTC,CASSPRAGDYEQYF
TRBJ2-1,TRBV4-3,.,few,TGCGCCAGCAGCCAAGATTTGGCCCGGTGGATCGATGAGCAGTTCTTC,CASSQDLARWIDEQFF
TRBJ1-1,TRBV9,.,few,TGTGCCAGCAGCCCCGCGGGGGGCCTTCGCGGAGCTTTCTTT,CASSPAGGLRGAFF
TRBJ2-5,TRBV6-2/TRBV6-3,.,few,TGTGCCAGCAGTGCCGTAGCGGAGACCCAGTACTTC,CASSAVAETQYF
TRBJ2-5,TRBV12-3/TRBV12-4,.,few,TGTGCCAGCAGTGGGTACATGGGGCAAGAGACCCAGTACTTC,CASSGYMGQETQYF
TRBJ1-1,TRBV10-1,TRBD1,few,TGCGCCAGCAGTGAGGGACGCAGGGGGCGAACTGAAGCTTTCTTT,CASSEGRRGRTEAFF
TRBJ1-4,TRBV7-2,.,.,TGTGCCATCCGGGAGGTGGATGGAAAACTGTTTTTT,CAIREVDGKLFF
TRBJ1-2,TRBV5-5,TRBD1,.,TGTGCCAGCAGCTCCCGGACAGGGGGCGCGGGCTACACCTTC,CASSSRTGGAGYTF
TRBJ1-3,TRBV7-9,.,many,TGTGCCAGCAGCTTAGCGCCTAGTGGAAACACCATATATTTT,CASSLAPSGNTIYF
TRBJ1-1,TRBV12-3/TRBV12-4,.,many,TGTGCCAGCAGCCTGACAGTTCGCACTGAAGCTTTCTTT,CASSLTVRTEAFF
TRBJ2-1,TRBV4-1,TRBD1,.,TGCGCCAGCAGCCAAGGCAGGGGGTACAATGAGCAGTTCTTC,CASSQGRGYNEQFF
TRBJ1-2,TRBV2,.,.,TGTGCCAGCAGTGACAGATTCCTTAACTATGGCTACACCTTC,CASSDRFLNYGYTF
TRBJ1-3,TRBV5-6,TRBD1,few,TGTGCCAGCACGACCGGGGCAGGGGGTTACTCTGGAAACACCATATATTTT,CASTTGAGGYSGNTIYF
TRBJ2-3,TRBV9,.,.,TGTGCCAGCAGCGTCGGTGTAATCACAGATACGCAGTATTTT,CASSVGVITDTQYF
TRBJ1-3,TRBV4-2,TRBD1,many,TGTGCCAGCAGCCACCGGGACAGCCCCTCTGGAAACACCATATATTTT,CASSHRDSPSGNTIYF
TRBJ2-7,TRBV10-3,TRBD1,many,TGTGCCATCAGTTCCGGACAGGCCTCCTACGAGCAGTACTTC,CAISSGQASYEQYF
TRBJ2-2,TRBV5-1,.,few,TGCGCCAGCAGCAGCGGGACAATTCCTGCGAACACCGGGGAGCTGTTTTTT,CASSSGTIPANTGELFF
TRBJ2-3,TRBV27,.,few,TGTGCCAGCAGTTTAACCGGGGCGGGGCCGACAGATACGCAGTATTTT,CASSLTGAGPTDTQYF
TRBJ1-2,TRBV19,.,few,TGTGCCAGTAGCAACCGACAGCATTATGGCTACACCTTC,CASSNRQHYGYTF
TRBJ2-7,TRBV20-1,.,many,TGCAGTGCTAGACCCCGTACAGGGATTGTGTACGAGCAGTACTTC,CSARPRTGIVYEQYF
TRBJ2-5,TRBV4-3,.,.,TGCGCCAGCAGCCAAGAAGTACGATCTCAAGAGACCCAGTACTTC,CASSQEVRSQETQYF
TRBJ1-2,TRBV7-8,.,many,TGTGCCAGCAGCTTAGAGCAGGGTGGTAGCTATGGCTACACCTTC,CASSLEQGGSYGYTF
TRBJ2-3,TRBV7-2,TRBD2,.,TGTGCCAGCAGCTTAGTAATCAATCAAGTTCGGGGGGGCCAAGGCACAGATACGCAGTATTTT,CASSLVINQVRGGQGTDTQYF
TRBJ2-1,TRBV11-1,.,.,TGTGCCAGCAGCCCAGGACCTCTCTCCTACAATGAGCAGTTCTTC,CASSPGPLSYNEQFF
TRBJ1-3,TRBV3-1,.,many,TGTGCCAGCAGCCAGGGTGGAAACACCATATATTTT,CASSQGGNTIYF
TRBJ2-7,TRBV29-1,TRBD2,many,TGCAGCGCTCTAGCGGGGTCCTACGAGCAGTACTTC,CSALAGSYEQYF
TRBJ2-3,TRBV7-2,TRBD1,many,TGTGCCAGCAGCGGGGGACAGGAGGGAAGAGATACGCAGTATTTT,CASSGGQEGRDTQYF
TRBJ1-6,TRBV5-1,.,many,TGCGCCAGCAGCTTGACAGGATCCGCTGGTTCACCCCTCCACTTT,CASSLTGSAGSPLHF
TRBJ2-1,TRBV7-3,.,many,TGTGCCAGCAGCTTAGTGGGACGGGGATACAATGAGCAGTTCTTC,CASSLVGRGYNEQFF
TRBJ2-3,TRBV2,.,.,TGTGCCAGCAGTGATCCCCGGCCCTCTACGCAGTATTTT,CASSDPRPSTQYF
TRBJ2-1,TRBV27,TRBD1,.,TGTGCCAGCAGTCTGACAGGGCCCCCTTTGGAGTTTGAGCAGTTCTTC,CASSLTGPPLEFEQFF
TRBJ1-3,TRBV7-2,.,few,TGTGCCAGCAGCTTAGGCTTAGGGGCTGGCGGAAACACCATATATTTT,CASSLGLGAGGNTIYF
TRBJ2-2,TRBV24-1,.,few,TGTGCCACCAGTGATCGTGGACAGACGAACACCGGGGAGCTGTTTTTT,CATSDRGQTNTGELFF
TRBJ2-1,TRBV20-1,.,many,TGCAGTGCTCACAGGGAGGGGCGGAACAATGAGCAGTTCTTC,CSAHREGRNNEQFF
TRBJ2-7,TRBV7-3,.,few,TGTGCCAGCAGCTCAGGCCCCACGGAGGAGCAGTACTTC,CASSSGPTEEQYF
TRBJ2-5,TRBV5-1,TRBD2,few,TGCGCCAGCAGCTTGGATAGATTAGCGGGAGAAGAGACCCAGTACTTC,CASSLDRLAGEETQYF